These T cell receptor beta chains were read from a single sample in a study of OX40 agonist ivuxolimab in advanced cancers. This table comes from immunoSEQ multiplex PCR, and its TCRdb copy is limited to in-frame clones, with some not included. This sample carries some 90,000 clones, about 90% of them seen once, and the ten largest clones take 1.6%. The source material was CD4+ or CD8+ T cells sorted from blood, sampled in a trial of the OX40 agonist ivuxolimab. The receptors stem from an adult with an advanced solid tumor such as melanoma, head and neck, liver or kidney cancer. Both conserved end residues are part of each CDR3. D genes are given only for firm matches. Part of the rows lack a size; the others show once, few, many or a class for expanded clones.

V gene,J gene,clone size,D gene,CDR3 protein,CDR3 DNA
TRBV11-3,TRBJ2-1,-,-,CASSLIAAGGAGEQFF,TGTGCCAGCAGCTTAATTGCGGCCGGAGGGGCGGGCGAGCAGTTCTTC
TRBV28,TRBJ2-1,-,-,CASGGDTVTRNEQFF,TGTGCCAGTGGGGGGGACACAGTCACCAGGAATGAGCAGTTCTTC
TRBV28,TRBJ2-7,-,-,CASISGNEQYF,TGTGCCAGCATAAGTGGCAACGAGCAGTACTTC
TRBV10-3,TRBJ2-1,-,-,CAIRGVTGSGNEQFF,TGTGCCATCAGGGGGGTCACAGGTTCGGGAAATGAGCAGTTCTTC
TRBV11-2,TRBJ2-7,-,TRBD2,CASSLGVAGAYEQYF,TGTGCCAGCAGCTTAGGGGTAGCGGGAGCTTACGAGCAGTACTTC
TRBV19,TRBJ2-6,-,-,CASGDISGANVLTF,TGTGCCAGTGGGGACATCTCTGGGGCCAACGTCCTGACTTTC
TRBV7-6,TRBJ2-7,-,TRBD1,CASSLAGYFTGGGSYEQYF,TGTGCCAGCAGCTTAGCCGGATATTTCACAGGGGGTGGCTCCTACGAGCAGTACTTC
TRBV28,TRBJ2-7,-,TRBD1,CASIDRAYEQYF,TGTGCCAGCATCGACAGGGCCTACGAGCAGTACTTC
TRBV6-6,TRBJ1-5,-,-,CASSYPPVSNQPQHF,TGTGCCAGCAGTTACCCCCCCGTTAGCAATCAGCCCCAGCATTTT
TRBV5-1,TRBJ1-3,-,-,CASSLVPDNFGNTIYF,TGCGCCAGCAGCTTGGTCCCCGACAACTTTGGAAACACCATATATTTT
TRBV6-1,TRBJ2-4,-,-,CASSEALPQGSKNIQYF,TGTGCCAGCAGTGAAGCGCTCCCCCAGGGATCCAAAAACATTCAGTACTTC
TRBV9,TRBJ2-3,-,-,CASSVSLKGTDTQYF,TGTGCCAGCAGCGTCTCCCTGAAGGGGACAGATACGCAGTATTTT
TRBV5-4,TRBJ1-6,-,-,CASSPGGPNSPLHF,TGTGCCAGCAGCCCAGGCGGCCCCAATTCACCCCTCCACTTT
TRBV21-1,TRBJ2-5,-,-,CASSKEKFQETQYF,TGTGCCAGCAGCAAAGAAAAGTTTCAAGAGACCCAGTACTTC
TRBV6-1,TRBJ2-7,once,TRBD1,CASSERGMGTVSYEQYF,TGTGCCAGCAGTGAAAGGGGAATGGGGACAGTTTCCTACGAGCAGTACTTC
TRBV19,TRBJ2-5,-,TRBD1,CASSRQGQETQYF,TGTGCCAGTAGCCGACAGGGACAAGAGACCCAGTACTTC
TRBV19,TRBJ1-5,-,TRBD1,CASSIRQGSYSSNQPQHF,TGTGCCAGTAGTATCCGACAGGGAAGCTATAGTAGCAATCAGCCCCAGCATTTT
TRBV18,TRBJ1-5,few,-,CASSPATHQPQHF,TGTGCCAGCTCACCTGCCACCCATCAGCCCCAGCATTTT
TRBV27,TRBJ2-5,-,-,CASSRNNAPGISETQYF,TGTGCCAGCAGTCGCAATAACGCCCCGGGGATTTCCGAGACCCAGTACTTC
TRBV5-4,TRBJ1-1,-,TRBD1,CASSPGTDWYKNTEAFF,TGTGCCAGCAGCCCAGGGACAGACTGGTATAAGAACACTGAAGCTTTCTTT
TRBV5-4,TRBJ1-2,-,-,CASSFARDYGYTF,TGTGCCAGCAGCTTCGCTCGGGACTATGGCTACACCTTC
TRBV7-2,TRBJ2-2,-,TRBD1,CASSARETGRRGELFF,TGTGCCAGCAGCGCGAGAGAGACAGGGAGAAGAGGGGAGCTGTTTTTT
TRBV7-3,TRBJ2-3,-,-,CASRRGLETDTQYF,TGTGCCAGCAGGCGGGGACTGGAGACAGATACGCAGTATTTT
TRBV4-1,TRBJ2-2,-,-,CASSPTLTRDINTGELFF,TGCGCCAGCAGCCCTACACTAACGCGGGACATCAACACCGGGGAGCTGTTTTTT
TRBV9,TRBJ2-7,once,TRBD1,CASSVEVGGAQYF,TGTGCCAGCAGCGTAGAGGTAGGGGGCGCGCAGTACTTC
TRBV5-4,TRBJ2-1,-,TRBD2,CASSLELSGRTKFF,TGTGCCAGCAGCTTGGAACTTAGCGGGCGAACGAAGTTCTTC
TRBV7-9,TRBJ2-3,once,TRBD2,CASSFGLAKTEDTQYF,TGTGCCAGCAGCTTTGGACTAGCGAAAACAGAAGATACGCAGTATTTT
TRBV7-2,TRBJ2-5,-,-,CASSLQGQTQYF,TGTGCCAGCAGCTTACAGGGTCAGACCCAGTACTTC
TRBV6-6,TRBJ1-4,-,-,CASSYSIGTHGFF,TGTGCCAGCAGTTACTCGATAGGGACCCACGGGTTTTTT
TRBV6-5,TRBJ1-1,-,-,CASSYSGSTEAFF,TGTGCCAGCAGTTACTCGGGCAGCACTGAAGCTTTCTTT